This section outlines one TCR beta chain sequence together with its context. With a much larger clone just one base away, this may be a read error. A modified ARM-PCR protocol with three rounds of nested PCR amplified TCRbeta. MiXCR, applied by TCRdb to the multiplex PCR reads, yields one record per CDR3 protein. The sample includes tens of thousands of distinct CDR3 sequences, about 60% seen only once; the top ten take 20% to 25%. The data were obtained in a study of tumor and adjacent non-tumor tissue in lung cancer. V was pared by 6 bases and J by 7 bases, with 5 bases of the junction left unmatched. The V gene's germline CDR1 is MNHEY and CDR2 SVGEGT. The CDR3 loop spans 15 amino acids. This sample's RNA came from whole unsorted tissue.

This chain links TRBV6-2 or TRBV6-3 with TRBJ2-2, with TRBD2 identical over 13 bases. This sequence originates from a man aged 50-60 years with non-small cell lung cancer. The specimen was lung tumor tissue. The CDR3 DNA reads as TGTGCCAGCAGACTCGGACTAGCGGGAGTCGGGGAGCTGTTTTTT. Amino acids: CASRLGLAGVGELFF.